This is a list of T cell receptor beta chains from one sample in a study of STAT5B mutations in CD4+ large granular lymphocyte leukemia. Sequencing was performed with immunoSEQ multiplex PCR; in TCRdb, only in-frame clones are kept and a portion is missing. The sample yields 30,000 to 40,000 clones, over 60% seen once. Sequenced material: CD4+ T cells from blood buffy coats. These receptors were taken from a human donor in good health. Each CDR3 is given without its conserved first and last residue. Each record gives: J gene, V gene, CDR3 protein.

>TRBJ2-7|TRBV2
ASRPTGSALYEQY
>TRBJ2-1|TRBV19
ASSMSGSFYNEQF
>TRBJ2-7|TRBV29-1
SAIDRAYEQY
>TRBJ2-1|TRBV2
ASSSQGRGRFKF
>TRBJ1-1|TRBV2
ASSVAEMNTEAF
>TRBJ1-1|TRBV19
ASSSRTEAF
>TRBJ2-1|TRBV4-1
ASSQAYGTSSYNEQF
>TRBJ1-3|TRBV6-6
ASSYSGPGNTIY
>TRBJ2-1|TRBV11-2
ASSLVRGTGEQF
>TRBJ1-2|TRBV7-9
ASSLERVVGYT
>TRBJ1-2|TRBV19
ASSMRQGNLGGYT
>TRBJ2-1|TRBV5-5
ASSPGGRRPEQF
>TRBJ2-7|TRBV5-1
ASSYAAGATYEQY
>TRBJ2-1|TRBV7-3
ASSVMVGGGENEQF
>TRBJ2-7|TRBV7-9
ASSLASGFSYEQY
>TRBJ2-1|TRBV14
ASSQTRGSYNEQF
>TRBJ2-4|TRBV9
ASSVGPKNIQY
>TRBJ2-7|TRBV20-1
SGNEREQY
>TRBJ2-1|TRBV2
ASSEQGAGEQF
>TRBJ1-6|TRBV5-1
ASSNSGLSSYNSPLH
>TRBJ2-5|TRBV2
ASRYPVQGQGYQETQY
>TRBJ2-2|TRBV5-1
ASSSEQGSRELF
>TRBJ2-3|TRBV2
ASTTMTWHTQY
>TRBJ2-5|TRBV15
ATSRDLKGETQY
>TRBJ1-2|TRBV7-9
ASSSYREPGGYT
>TRBJ2-5|TRBV7-2
ASSFSFSETQY
>TRBJ1-6|TRBV7-8
ASSPSPDRILSNSPLH
>TRBJ2-1|TRBV10-1
ASSESGRSEQF
>TRBJ1-6|TRBV7-3
ASSLFSRQNNSPLH
>TRBJ1-2|TRBV5-1
ASSLGQGPYGYT
>TRBJ2-2|TRBV15
ATSRDPTNTGELF
>TRBJ2-2|TRBV25-1
ASSEGQFTGELF
>TRBJ2-5|TRBV5-6
ASSLTPSGRGETQY
>TRBJ2-1|TRBV15
ATSRDLESYGEQF
>TRBJ2-5|TRBV7-9
ASSSGLVVQETQY
>TRBJ1-1|TRBV7-8
ASTEGRGMNTEAF
>TRBJ2-1|TRBV5-4
ASSRGLAGVSYNEQF
>TRBJ1-5|TRBV6-6
ASSYGRFGNQPQH
>TRBJ1-2|TRBV5-1
ASSSGQGFGNYGYT
>TRBJ2-5|TRBV15
ATSREIRPSGGETQY
>TRBJ2-7|TRBV6-1
ASRDRYEQY
>TRBJ1-2|TRBV6-1
ASSGQGSMYGYT
>TRBJ2-7|TRBV5-1
ASSFRDYPYEQY
>TRBJ2-3|TRBV6-4
ASSDGSLGEGDTQY
>TRBJ2-7|TRBV2
ASSERFSREQY
>TRBJ1-5|TRBV2
ASSRTYSNQPQH
>TRBJ1-1|TRBV7-9
ASSYATQGAGNTEAF
>TRBJ2-1|TRBV2
ASSAGLAEYNEQF
>TRBJ1-4|TRBV25-1
ASSAFEKLF
>TRBJ2-1|TRBV7-3
ASSKDRGAEQF